The sequence of this T cell receptor (beta chain) was determined in a study of glioma-infiltrating T cells (dated by TCRdb to 2016 to 2017). For the study in its entirety: Low-grade gliomas were WHO grade II oligodendrogliomas or astrocytomas, and glioblastomas were WHO grade IV tumors sampled at initial rather than recurrent diagnosis. Sequencing coverage of about 4- to 11-fold of some 910,000 peripheral T cells was targeted for blood libraries. Glioma patients received dexamethasone for six or fewer days before surgery. The paired cohort was made up of three low-grade glioma patients, fewer than 10 primary glioblastoma patients and three non-glioma patients who contributed non-neoplastic brain tissue. TCR alpha- and beta-chain repertoires were sequenced from glioma tissue, non-neoplastic brain tissue and matched peripheral blood mononuclear cells. To gauge divergence between tissue and blood T-cell populations, every tissue-infiltrating repertoire was compared against the peripheral blood repertoire from the same patient. What the work shows at the level of the full study, not this receptor alone: In non-neoplastic patients, VJ-independent divergence between tissue and blood fell below expectation, whereas in all gliomas, and especially in low-grade gliomas, the divergence rose above expectation. Group comparisons rested on small numbers: three non-neoplastic, three low-grade glioma and 7 or 8 glioblastoma patients. Patients with low tissue-blood divergence were marked by a signature set of shared blood CDR3 motifs, and this signature set was depleted in highly divergent patients. Very few CDR3 sequences were shared between tissue and blood, attributed to high CDR3 diversity and limited sampling.

The CDR3 runs 15 residues from the cysteine to the phenylalanine. Here the CDR3 DNA is all that survives: 45 bases in frame from base 1. CDR1 and CDR2 were assigned from the germline V gene (reference sequence) as MNHNY and SVGAGI. Immediately after resection, surgical brain or tumor specimens were cryofrozen in liquid nitrogen, with peripheral blood cells collected concurrently. TCR alpha and beta CDR3 regions were amplified with the iRepertoire nested amplicon-rescue multiplex PCR (arm-PCR) platform from RNA. The input for one-step reverse transcription and amplification was roughly 90-450 ng of tissue mRNA or PBMC total RNA. After bead purification, a secondary multiplex PCR added Illumina adapters, and libraries were gel-purified between 200 and 400 bp. Internal 6-nucleotide barcodes were carried by the libraries and were used for demultiplexing. Libraries were sequenced on an Illumina MiSeq with 2x220 or 2x250 nucleotide paired-end reads. In the source study's methods: Paired reads were merged using FLASH 1.2.11 and aligned with BWA-MEM to the GRCh37 human genome, and TRA and TRB reads were then extracted. For V and J assignment, an IMGT-derived reference of cassette sequences and CDR3 motifs that included pseudogenes was used. Reads were translated in three frames, and productive CDR3s were defined by a C…FGXG motif without stop codons. A clonotype was defined as a unique combination of a V-J cassette pair and a CDR3 amino acid sequence. Reads were filtered by Hamming distance, thresholded by each sample's sequence error rate in mapped regions. TCRdb passed the public sequencing reads through fastp at Q25 and MiXCR, retaining productive beta sequences. Identical CDR3 protein sequences are pooled into one entry, listed with their most common genes and DNA. What appears here as the V and J calls and clone size reflects TCRdb's work, not the paper's. For this sample the table gives around 350,000 distinct CDR3 sequences, of which about 40% were detected only once. The leading ten clones occupy about 12% of the sample.

This clonotype was found once. Its antigen remains unidentified. Germline is not matched at one junction end, which may reflect a read error. The V and J segments used are TRBV6-6 and TRBJ2-1, with 11 middle bases fitting TRBD2. Sample: glioma tissue, nonneoplastic brain tissue, or PBMCs (not recorded which). The sequence came from a human donor with low-grade glioma or glioblastoma, undergoing nonglioma brain surgery, or in good health (not recorded which). The CDR3 amino acid sequence is: CASRVSGRALNGQFF. The bases read TGTGCCAGCAGGGTTAGCGGGAGGGCCTTGAATGGGCAGTTCTTC.